This T cell receptor (beta chain) is drawn from a study of blood T cell repertoires in COVID-19. The overall study: Spain, Italy and the United States supplied samples that represented acute and convalescent COVID-19. T cells, B-cell-depleted T cells, or PBMCs supplied cDNA or gDNA.

CDR1 SGHTA and CDR2 FQGTGA come from the germline V gene. This CDR3 is built from 14 residues. V shed 5 bases, J shed 2 bases, and the junction held 4 bases outside the gene matches. Here immunoSEQ multiplex PCR was the method, and the copy in TCRdb shows in-frame clones only, minus some. The data contain over 200,000 clones, 84% of them seen just once; the ten biggest clones take up 4.4%. This receptor was identified in a man in his forties or fifties with active or convalescent COVID-19. The sequencing sample was made of peripheral blood. The chain recombines TRBV7-3 with TRBJ1-2; 8 bases fit TRBD1. Written as DNA, the CDR3 is TGTGCCAGCAGCCCCGGACAGGGCAACTATGGCTACACCTTC. Protein product: CASSPGQGNYGYTF.